Presented here are 9 T cell receptor beta chains from one specimen sequenced in a study of cytomegalovirus exposure and HLA in healthy donors. PCR was performed using 60 Vbeta and 13 Jbeta primers. Produced via immunoSEQ multiplex PCR; TCRdb's table is partial and in-frame only. Its table lists roughly 60,000 clones. The source material was PBMCs. All receptors derive from a young woman in good health and CMV-seronegative.

Concerning this clone: At one of its ends the junction is not consistent with the germline gene, which may arise from a read error. The V and J genes are TRBV7-2 and TRBJ1-2, with D possibly matching TRBD1 (6 bases). CDR3 length: 14 residues. Germline lookup yields CDR1 SGHTA and CDR2 FQGNSA. The CDR3 spells CASSLELDSPMWCF. For the CDR3, the DNA is TGTGCCAGCAGCTTAGAGCTGGACAGCCCTATGTGGTGCTTC. Together with reference TRBV7-2 and TRBJ1-2, the CDR3 gives the full variable domain: GAGVSQSPSNKVTEKGKDVELRCDPISGHTALYWYRQSLGQGLEFLIYFQGNSAPDKSGLPSDRFSAERTGGSVSTLTIQRTQQEDSAVYLCASSLELDSPMWCFGSGTRLTVV.

The DNA of the CDR3 is TGTGCCAGCAGCTCGCCGGCAGGCCAGCCCCAGCATTTT. The encoded protein is CASSSPAGQPQHF. The rearrangement links TRBV7-2 to TRBJ1-5; unclear D gene. V was shortened by 4 bases and J by 7 bases, with 11 bases between the two germline ends. The CDR3 loop spans 13 amino acids. From germline, CDR1 is SGHTA and CDR2 FQGNSA.

The gene calls are TRBV9 and TRBJ2-5, with unresolved D. The J call may be in error: the DNA end matches TRBJ2-7 better. CDR3 size: 13 residues. Germline assignment: CDR1 SGDLS and CDR2 YYNGEE. The CDR3 loop is CASSPPSLGEQYF. The CDR3 nucleotides read TGTGCCAGCAGCCCACCCTCCCTGGGCGAGCAGTACTTC.

CDR3: CAWSVGEQFF. DNA of the CDR3: TGTGCCTGGAGTGTCGGTGAGCAGTTCTTC. The chain combines TRBV30 with TRBJ2-1; D remains ambiguous. Trimming pared 0 bases from V and 9 bases from J, leaving 3 bases between. Looked up from germline, CDR1 is GTSNPN and CDR2 is SVGIG (reference sequence). The CDR3 loop spans 10 amino acids. Full variable domain (rest looked up from reference TRBV30 and TRBJ2-1): SQTIHQWPATLVQPVGSPLSLECTVEGTSNPNLYWYRQAAGRGLQLLFYSVGIGQISSEVPQNLSASRPQDRQFILSSKKLLLSDSGFYLCAWSVGEQFFGPGTRLTVL.

The chain employs TRBV2 and TRBJ1-1; D is uncertain. The CDR3 totals 13 residues. CDR1 and CDR2 (germline): SNHLY, FYNNEI. The ends were cut back, 5 bases at V and 4 bases at J, with 11 bases in the middle. The CDR3 protein is CASSYLEGTEAFF. The CDR3 DNA reads as TGTGCCAGCAGTTACCTTGAGGGCACTGAAGCTTTCTTT. The full variable domain, completed using reference TRBV2 and TRBJ1-1, is EPEVTQTPSHQVTQMGQEVILRCVPISNHLYFYWYRQILGQKVEFLVSFYNNEISEKSEIFDDQFSVERPDGSNFTLKIRSTKLEDSAMYFCASSYLEGTEAFFGQGTRLTVV.

The gene calls are TRBV30 and TRBJ2-1; D is possibly TRBD2 (6 bases). Germline values: CDR1 GTSNPN, CDR2 SVGIG (reference sequence). V was trimmed by 5 bases and J by 3 bases, leaving 11 bases between them. This CDR3 has 13 residues. The CDR3 spells CAWGLTNYNEQFF. In DNA, the CDR3 is TGTGCCTGGGGACTAACTAACTACAATGAGCAGTTCTTC.

The V call is TRBV30, the J call TRBJ2-1; 9 bases align to TRBD2. Trimming took 2 bases from V and 4 from J; bases not matched to a gene: 9. This CDR3 comprises 16 residues. Germline V lookup: CDR1 GTSNPN, CDR2 SVGIG (reference sequence). CDR3 region: CAWSTGGLAGYNEQFF. In DNA form, the CDR3 reads TGTGCCTGGAGTACAGGAGGGCTAGCGGGGTACAATGAGCAGTTCTTC.

The CDR3 region is CASSRAHSADTQYF. CDR3 nucleotides: TGTGCCAGCAGCCGGGCCCATAGCGCAGATACGCAGTATTTT. The chain has TRBV11-2 and TRBJ2-3; maybe TRBD2 (5 bases). CDR3 length equals 14 residues. Germline CDR1 and CDR2: SGHAT and FQNNGV. V lost 5 bases and J 4 bases, leaving 13 bases between the germline ends.

The chain carries TRBV29-1 and TRBJ2-7, with TRBD1 matching 11 bases. Per the germline V gene, CDR1 is SQVTM and CDR2 is ANQGSEA. The CDR3 spans 14 residues. V was clipped by 8 bases and J by 5 bases; unmatched bases: 11. The CDR3 nucleotides read TGCAGCTACCAGTGGGGACAGGGGGTGGACGAGCAGTACTTC. It yields the protein CSYQWGQGVDEQYF.